The clone carrying this T cell receptor (beta chain) was recorded a few times. Its antigen remains unidentified. This sample was taken from a study of vaccination effects on CD4 cells after COVID-19. This CDR3 spans 14 amino acids. Per the germline V gene, CDR1 is SGHNT and CDR2 is YYREEE (reference sequence). Trimming cost V 0 bases and J 6 bases; bases outside gene matches: 3. Generated by immunoSEQ multiplex PCR, the TCRdb table keeps only in-frame clones and is missing some. The sample has 25,000 to 35,000 clones; over 80% are singletons. With the ViraFEST assay, the study expanded antigen-specific CD4+ T cells using viral peptide pools, then sequenced them. The authors isolated CD4+ T cells after around nine days of culture. Vaccination of participants consisted of two doses of either the BNT162b2 or mRNA-1273 vaccine.

The V call is TRBV5-4, the J call TRBJ1-2; TRBD1 matches at 9 bases. The source material was CD4+ T cells from PBMCs cultured with SARS-CoV-2 spike peptides, sampled after COVID-19 vaccination. The clonotype originates from a human donor who received a COVID-19 vaccine. Some clones in this sample may be carry-over from other donors' samples. CDR3 DNA sequence: TGTGCCAGCAGCTTGGACAGGGGGCTCGATGGCTACACCTTC. This sequence encodes CASSLDRGLDGYTF.